The sample holds many counts of the clone carrying this T cell receptor (beta chain). V was shortened by 7 bases and J by 6 bases, with 12 bases between the two germline ends. The CDR3 covers 12 residues. The germline V gene encodes CDR1 SGHRS and CDR2 YFSETQ. TCRdb processed the 5' RACE reads anew with MiXCR; each CDR3 protein has one entry. The sample consists of under 250,000 distinct CDR3 sequences, roughly 8.2% of them appearing once. The sample originates from a study of CD8 T cells in ankylosing spondylitis. The J gene is TRBJ2-3, the V gene TRBV5-1; possible D gene TRBD2, 5 bases. Sequenced material: blood, either unsorted or a sorted T cell fraction (not recorded which). This TCR derives from a female donor with ankylosing spondylitis or in good health (not recorded which). CDR3 sequence: CASFTPGDTQYF. The CDR3 DNA follows: TGCGCCAGCTTCACGCCGGGGGATACGCAGTATTTT.